The 10 T cell receptor beta chains in this list originate from one sample, sequenced in a study of breast tumors, draining lymph nodes, adjacent tissues. TCRdb reanalysed the multiplex PCR reads using MiXCR and keeps one entry per CDR3 protein. The table includes about 22,000 distinct CDR3 sequences, around 55% detected once. The specimen sequenced was breast tumor tissue. The source of these receptors is a female donor with breast cancer. Some clones in this sample may be carry-over from other donors' samples.

By proportion, this clonotype is medium-sized. The gene calls are TRBV6-4 and TRBJ2-3, with 10 bases fitting TRBD2. The CDR3 consists of 14 residues. The germline gives CDR1 MRHNA, CDR2 SNTAGT. The trim removed 6 bases at V and 6 bases at J, leaving 6 bases unmatched. The CDR3 region has the DNA TGTGCCAGCAGCGCTAGCGGGGGAAGGGATACGCAGTATTTT. This codes for CASSASGGRDTQYF.

This clonotype is classed as medium-sized. The gene calls are TRBV9 and TRBJ1-2, with TRBD1 matching 8 bases. This CDR3 spans 18 amino acids. V gave up 3 bases and J gave up 4 bases; unmatched junction bases: 17. CDR1 is SGDLS, CDR2 YYNGEE, per germline. CDR3 sequence (DNA): TGTGCCAGCAGCGCCGCGGGGATGCGGCAGGGGGCGGGCTATGGCTACACCTTC. Protein: CASSAAGMRQGAGYGYTF.

The CDR3 here is CSVGRGDYGYTF. The CDR3 DNA sequence: TGCAGCGTTGGTCGGGGGGACTATGGCTACACCTTC. This chain joins TRBV29-1 and TRBJ1-2, with a tentative D call TRBD1 (5 bases). Per the germline V gene, CDR1 is SQVTM and CDR2 is ANQGSEA. The V end lost 4 bases, the J end lost 3 bases, and 9 bases lay between the germline ends. The CDR3 is made up of 12 amino acids.

This clonotype was counted ten times or more. The chain joins TRBV3-1 to TRBJ2-7; D perhaps matches TRBD1 (5 bases). Germline CDR1 is LGHDT and CDR2 is YNNKEL (reference sequence). The CDR3 runs 13 residues. Trimming removed 2 bases from V and 4 bases from J, with 9 bases in between. DNA of the CDR3: TGTGCCAGCAGCCAAAGAGACAGTTACGAGCAGTACTTC. This gives the protein CASSQRDSYEQYF.

The chain links TRBV5-8 to TRBJ2-2; a possible D gene is TRBD2 (5 bases). The CDR3 loop spans 14 amino acids. The V gene lost 4 bases and the J gene lost 6 bases, with 13 bases spanning the gap. CDR1 is SGHTS, CDR2 YDEGEE, per germline. Written as DNA, the CDR3 is TGTGCCAGCAGCATTCTTAGCGCTGCCGGGGAGCTGTTTTTT. Its protein is CASSILSAAGELFF.

V and J are TRBV6-6 and TRBJ1-3; possible D gene TRBD1, 5 bases. Trimming removed 5 bases at V and 0 bases at J, with 11 bases between. Germline CDR1 MNHNY, CDR2 SVGAGI (reference sequence). There are 15 residues in the CDR3. CDR3 sequence: CASSRDGSSGNTIYF. CDR3 DNA sequence: TGTGCCAGCAGTCGGGACGGGAGCTCTGGAAACACCATATATTTT.

The rearrangement links TRBV7-2 to TRBJ2-7; D might be TRBD2 (5 bases). From germline, CDR1 is SGHTA and CDR2 FQGNSA. Trimming left V 4 bases short and J 6 bases short, with 10 bases between. This CDR3 has 12 residues. CDR3 protein: CASSSTRREQYF. CDR3 DNA sequence: TGTGCCAGCAGCTCTACTAGGCGCGAGCAGTACTTC.

This clonotype was detected ten times or more. A read error may explain this, as a much larger clone is one base away. The rearrangement uses TRBV6-4 and TRBJ2-2; TRBD1 matches 7 bases. The CDR3 totals 17 residues. The germline V gene encodes CDR1 MRHNA and CDR2 SNTAGT. Germline trimming cut 5 bases from V and 5 bases from J; bases unmatched to any gene: 14. The CDR3 reads CASSLDNFGQETGELFF. DNA for the CDR3: TGTGCCAGCAGTCTCGACAATTTCGGACAGGAGACCGGGGAGCTGTTTTTT.

CDR3: CASIRDRELFF. The DNA for the CDR3 is TGTGCCAGCATACGGGACAGGGAGTTGTTTTTT. The chain recombines TRBV2 with TRBJ1-4; 9 bases map to TRBD1. The germline V gene has CDR1 SNHLY and CDR2 FYNNEI. The CDR3 consists of 11 residues. With 7 bases clipped from V and 15 bases from J, the junction kept 6 bases outside the gene matches.

This clonotype was detected many times. The V call is TRBV5-1, the J call TRBJ1-1; TRBD1 is a possible D gene (5 bases). The V gene lost 4 bases and the J gene lost 1 base, with 8 bases spanning the gap. Germline V lookup: CDR1 SGHRS, CDR2 YFSETQ. The CDR3 is 13 residues long. In DNA form, the CDR3 reads TGCGCCAGCAGCCCCACAGGGAACACTGAAGCTTTCTTT. Translating gives CASSPTGNTEAFF.